Listed below are T cell receptor beta chains from one sample, sequenced in a study of T cell responses to AZD1222 COVID-19 vaccine. Repertoires were generated with immunoSEQ multiplex PCR, while TCRdb's copy carries only in-frame clones and drops some. The sample has over 110,000 clones; roughly 90% are singletons. The sample was peripheral blood, taken 28 days after the second AZD1222 dose. The receptors derive from an adult who received the AZD1222 COVID-19 vaccine. The CDR3 runs from the conserved cysteine through the conserved F or W. D genes are given only for firm matches. Size is omitted from some rows. Given values are once, few, many or a class for expanded clones.

d_call	clone_size	j_call	v_call	cdr3_nt	cdr3_aa
-	-	TRBJ2-5	TRBV6-5	TGTGCCAGCTGCTCGGCGGGGAGAGAGACCCAGTACTTC	CASCSAGRETQYF
-	-	TRBJ2-1	TRBV28	TGTGCCAGCAGGCCAGTCGGTCGCGCGGCCTACAATGAGCAGTTCTTC	CASRPVGRAAYNEQFF
-	-	TRBJ1-4	TRBV18	TGTGCCAGCTCACCACCCTCCAGAACGGCTAATGAAAAACTGTTTTTT	CASSPPSRTANEKLFF
-	-	TRBJ1-4	TRBV18	TGTGCCAGCTCACCGACTAGCCTTGAAAAACTGTTTTTT	CASSPTSLEKLFF
-	-	TRBJ1-1	TRBV28	TGTGCCAGCAGGCTATCCTACAGGCGGTTGAACACTGAAGCTTTCTTT	CASRLSYRRLNTEAFF
-	-	TRBJ2-2	TRBV5-1	TGCGCCAGCAGCTTGGGTGTCGGGGAGCTGTTTTTT	CASSLGVGELFF
-	-	TRBJ2-5	TRBV28	TGTGCCAGCAGTTTATCCCGGGCAGGAGACGAGACCCAGTACTTC	CASSLSRAGDETQYF
-	-	TRBJ2-2	TRBV12-5	TGTGCTAGTGGCCTCAATGGGTTATCGGGAGCCGGGGAGCTGTTTTTT	CASGLNGLSGAGELFF
TRBD2	once	TRBJ2-7	TRBV4-1	TGCGCCAGCAGCCAAGGGTGGGGGACTAACTACGAGCAGTACTTC	CASSQGWGTNYEQYF
-	-	TRBJ1-5	TRBV5-6	TGTGCCAGCACATTGGGCGGAATTGGTATTGGCAATCAGCCCCAGCATTTT	CASTLGGIGIGNQPQHF
TRBD2	-	TRBJ2-5	TRBV14	TGTGCCAGCAGCCAAGAAGGGAACTTAGCGGGACCCAGACAGACCCAGTACTTC	CASSQEGNLAGPRQTQYF
-	-	TRBJ2-3	TRBV5-6	TGTGCCAGCAGCTTTGATAGGACAGATACGCAGTATTTT	CASSFDRTDTQYF
-	-	TRBJ1-1	TRBV30	TGTGCCTGGAGTACAGGACAAAAGAACACTGAAGCTTTCTTT	CAWSTGQKNTEAFF
-	once	TRBJ2-1	TRBV7-6	TGTGCCAGCAGCTTAAGTAGGACACAGGGATTGGGGTACAATGAGCAGTTCTTC	CASSLSRTQGLGYNEQFF
-	-	TRBJ2-2	TRBV6-6	TGTGCCAGCAGTTTCAGGCGGACACTCACCGGGGAGCTGTTTTTT	CASSFRRTLTGELFF
-	-	TRBJ1-2	TRBV7-9	TGTGCCAGCAGCTTAGATGGGGCATCTCCAAACTATGGCTACACCTTC	CASSLDGASPNYGYTF
-	-	TRBJ2-7	TRBV28	TGTGCCAGCAGTGACCGGGACGGATGGAACTACGAGCAGTACTTC	CASSDRDGWNYEQYF
-	-	TRBJ1-1	TRBV7-6	TGTGCCAGCAGCTTAGCAGGGTTAGGTGGTGAAGCTTTCTTT	CASSLAGLGGEAFF